These 20 T cell receptor beta chains originate from one sample sequenced in a study of OX40 agonist ivuxolimab in advanced cancers. Generated by immunoSEQ multiplex PCR, the TCRdb table keeps only in-frame clones and is missing some. The data contain about 93,000 clones, roughly nine tenths of them seen just once; the ten biggest clones take up around 0.54%. Source: CD4+ or CD8+ T cells sorted from blood, taken in a trial of the OX40 agonist ivuxolimab. These receptors originate from an adult with an advanced solid tumor such as melanoma, head and neck, liver or kidney cancer.

The J gene is TRBJ2-1, the V gene TRBV6-5; 8 positions match TRBD1. There are 11 residues in the CDR3. V lost 4 bases, J lost 14 bases, and 4 bases stayed unmatched. Germline loops: CDR1 MNHEY, CDR2 SVGAGI. The CDR3 DNA reads as TGTGCCAGCAGTTTGGGACAGGTAGAGTTCTTC. The encoded protein is CASSLGQVEFF.

The chain carries TRBV5-5 and TRBJ1-1; D uncertain. The CDR3 consists of 15 residues. With 1 base removed from V and 1 base from J, the gap between germline ends came to 11 bases. Germline CDR1 reads SGHKS; CDR2 reads YYEKEE (reference sequence). The CDR3 DNA follows: TGTGCCAGCAGCTTGACGTCCAGCACGAACACTGAAGCTTTCTTT. This encodes CASSLTSSTNTEAFF.

The chain combines TRBV29-1 with TRBJ2-7; 14 bases are a match to TRBD2. The CDR3 runs to 17 residues. The germline CDR1 and CDR2 sequences are SQVTM and ANQGSEA. Germline trimming cut 0 bases from V and 7 bases from J; bases unmatched to any gene: 11. The CDR3 reads CSVEETVGLAGGGEQYF. The CDR3 coding sequence is TGCAGCGTTGAAGAGACAGTAGGACTAGCGGGAGGTGGTGAGCAGTACTTC.

V gene TRBV6-5 combines with J gene TRBJ1-6; D gene unclear. CDR1 is MNHEY and CDR2 is SVGAGI in the germline V gene. The V end lost 7 bases, the J end lost 0 bases, and 10 bases lay between the germline ends. The CDR3 has 15 residues. CDR3 loop: CASKPGSSYNSPLHF. CDR3 nucleotide sequence: TGTGCCAGCAAACCGGGCAGCTCCTATAATTCACCCCTCCACTTT.

This chain uses TRBV6-1 with TRBJ2-3; D not certain. CDR3 length equals 13 residues. Germline CDR1 is MNHNS and CDR2 is SASEGT. The V end lost 2 bases, the J end lost 2 bases, and 5 bases lay between the germline ends. CDR3 protein: CASSERNTDTQYF. As DNA, the CDR3 is TGTGCCAGCAGTGAAAGGAACACAGATACGCAGTATTTT.

V gene TRBV5-1 combines with J gene TRBJ2-7, with 8 positions matching TRBD2. The CDR3 spans 13 residues. V lost 4 bases, J lost 8 bases, and 8 bases stayed unmatched. Germline CDR1 reads SGHRS; CDR2 reads YFSETQ. The CDR3 region has the DNA TGCGCCAGCAGCCACAATCGGGAGGGCCAGCAGTACTTC. It translates to CASSHNREGQQYF.

In DNA, the CDR3 is TGTGCCAGCAGCTCAAATGAGGGGTCCGGGACTACTTACAATGAGCAGTTCTTC. Encoded protein: CASSSNEGSGTTYNEQFF. The genes are TRBV7-8 and TRBJ2-1; 7 bases line up with TRBD2. This CDR3 region has 18 residues. V trimming: 4 bases; J trimming: 4 bases; junction bases outside the gene matches: 16. Germline CDR1 SGHVS, CDR2 FQNEAQ.

The rearrangement joins TRBV6-5 to TRBJ2-2; maybe TRBD1 (6 bases). V lost 10 bases and J lost 4, with 19 bases in between. CDR1 MNHEY and CDR2 SVGAGI come from the germline V gene. This CDR3 region has 15 residues. CDR3 sequence: CANSRRTGPTGELFF. CDR3 DNA sequence: TGTGCCAACAGCCGCCGCACAGGGCCCACCGGGGAGCTGTTTTTT.

The chain carries TRBV11-3 and TRBJ2-1, with 12 bases matching TRBD2. The CDR3 runs to 16 residues. Per germline, CDR1 SGHNT and CDR2 YENEEA. V lost 5 bases to trimming and J lost 4 bases; unmatched junction nucleotides: 6. The CDR3 coding sequence is TGTGCCAGCAGCCTCGGGACTAGCGGGTATTACAATGAGCAGTTCTTC. The encoded protein is CASSLGTSGYYNEQFF.

This clone occurred a few times. The chain combines TRBV19 with TRBJ1-1; 8 bases are shared with TRBD1. The germline gives CDR1 LNHDA, CDR2 SQIVND (reference sequence). V trimming: 5 bases; J trimming: 11 bases; junction bases outside the gene matches: 7. The CDR3 loop spans 12 amino acids. The CDR3 nucleotides read TGTGCCAGTAGTGGGCCGGGACAGGAGGCTTTCTTT. This codes for CASSGPGQEAFF.

The rearrangement joins TRBV5-4 to TRBJ2-3; no reliable D call. Trimming removed 0 bases from V and 7 bases from J, with 12 bases in between. The V gene's germline CDR1 is SGHNT and CDR2 YYREEE (reference sequence). This CDR3 is 14 amino acids long. For the CDR3, the DNA is TGTGCCAGCAGCTTGGAGGTGGTGGGTTATACGCAGTATTTT. Residues: CASSLEVVGYTQYF. Full variable domain (rest looked up from reference TRBV5-4 and TRBJ2-3): ETGVTQSPTHLIKTRGQQVTLRCSSQSGHNTVSWYQQALGQGPQFIFQYYREEENGRGNFPPRFSGLQFPNYSSELNVNALELDDSALYLCASSLEVVGYTQYFGPGTRLTVL.

This sequence joins TRBV19 and TRBJ1-3; D perhaps matches TRBD1 (5 bases). Germline CDR1 and CDR2: LNHDA and SQIVND (reference sequence). Deletions cut 7 bases from V and 0 bases from J, with 13 bases between. The CDR3 consists of 15 residues. The CDR3 DNA follows: TGTGCCAGTAACGAACAGGCTAACTCTGGAAACACCATATATTTT. As protein: CASNEQANSGNTIYF.

This clone was observed a single time. The chain employs TRBV5-6 and TRBJ2-7, with 8 bases that match TRBD1. The V segment lost 0 bases and the J segment 6 bases; nucleotides outside the gene matches: 5. The CDR3 is 14 residues long. CDR1 and CDR2 from the germline V gene are SGHDT and YYEEEE. The CDR3 loop reads CASSLGAGGIEQYF. DNA for the CDR3: TGTGCCAGCAGCTTGGGGGCAGGGGGCATCGAGCAGTACTTC.

The chain links TRBV27 to TRBJ1-2, with 7 bases lining up with TRBD1. V gave up 2 bases and J gave up 5 bases; unmatched junction bases: 8. The CDR3 has 15 residues. Per germline, CDR1 MNHEY and CDR2 SMNVEV (reference sequence). Here the CDR3 DNA reads TGTGCCAGCAGTTTAGATTGGAGGGGGCGGTATGGCTACACCTTC. Amino acid sequence: CASSLDWRGRYGYTF.

The chain is built from TRBV18 and TRBJ1-5; 9 positions match TRBD1. Trimming at V came to 3 bases and at J to 5 bases, leaving 5 bases not matched to a gene. The CDR3 is made up of 15 amino acids. Germline V gene sequence: CDR1 KGHSH, CDR2 LQKENI. CDR3 protein: CASSPGTGNDQPQHF. The CDR3 DNA reads TGTGCCAGCTCACCCGGGACAGGGAACGATCAGCCCCAGCATTTT.

This chain uses TRBV5-4 with TRBJ2-5, with D hard to call. V lost 0 bases to trimming and J lost 5 bases, with 8 bases between them. This CDR3 is 13 amino acids long. Germline V gives CDR1 SGHNT, CDR2 YYREEE (reference sequence). The CDR3 DNA reads TGTGCCAGCAGCTTGGACGCCGCGGAGACCCAGTACTTC. Its protein is CASSLDAAETQYF.

V gene TRBV19 combines with J gene TRBJ2-2; TRBD1 agrees at 7 bases. This CDR3 region has 15 residues. Unmatched junction bases numbered 5, after V lost 3 bases and J lost 4 bases. Germline loops: CDR1 LNHDA, CDR2 SQIVND (reference sequence). The CDR3 region is CASSILTGPTGELFF. The CDR3 DNA reads TGTGCCAGTAGTATCTTGACAGGGCCCACCGGGGAGCTGTTTTTT.

V usage is TRBV7-3 and J usage is TRBJ2-1, with D possibly being TRBD2 (6 bases). The CDR3 loop spans 15 amino acids. Trimming removed 5 bases at V and 3 bases at J, with 14 bases between. Looked up from germline, CDR1 is SGHTA and CDR2 is FQGTGA. The CDR3 protein is CASSLSGTSYNEQFF. CDR3 in DNA: TGTGCCAGCAGCCTTAGCGGAACCAGCTACAATGAGCAGTTCTTC. Variable domain in full (rest from reference TRBV7-3 and TRBJ2-1): GAGVSQTPSNKVTEKGKYVELRCDPISGHTALYWYRQSLGQGPEFLIYFQGTGAADDSGLPNDRFFAVRPEGSVSTLKIQRTERGDSAVYLCASSLSGTSYNEQFFGPGTRLTVL.

The chain recombines TRBV7-2 with TRBJ1-5; D possibly corresponds to TRBD1 (5 bases). From germline, CDR1 is SGHTA and CDR2 FQGNSA. This CDR3 contains 14 residues. The V end lost 4 bases, the J end lost 3 bases, and 10 bases lay between the germline ends. This CDR3 is CASSSGRVNQPQHF. The CDR3 DNA reads as TGTGCCAGCAGCTCGGGACGGGTCAATCAGCCCCAGCATTTT.

V and J are TRBV19 and TRBJ1-5; D is perhaps TRBD1 (5 bases). The CDR3 covers 15 residues. The germline V gene encodes CDR1 LNHDA and CDR2 SQIVND (reference sequence). The ends were cut back, 6 bases at V and 2 bases at J, with 14 bases in the middle. The CDR3 reads CASSSRDFGNQPQHF. The DNA for the CDR3 is TGTGCCAGTAGCTCCAGGGATTTTGGCAATCAGCCCCAGCATTTT.